This TCR beta chain originates from a study of monozygotic twins with inflammatory bowel disease. CDR3 length equals 13 residues. Germline CDR1 reads SGHRS; CDR2 reads YFSETQ. Both the TCRalpha cDNA and the TCRbeta cDNA were taken through two nested PCRs, lasting 16 and 9 cycles. For each CDR3 protein, TCRdb gives one entry from its re-call of the 5' RACE reads, without DNA. The sample features approximately 160,000 distinct CDR3 sequences, with just under 7.5% in its top ten. The V call is TRBV5-1, the J call TRBJ2-2. Input material: blood. The clonotype comes from a human donor with ulcerative colitis or Crohn's disease, or a healthy co-twin of an affected twin (not recorded which). The chain's CDR3 is CASSLDGGGELFF.